This TCR beta chain was retrieved from a study of T-cell reconstitution after alpha-beta-depleted transplantation in children. Unique molecular identifiers featured in how the TCRbeta library was prepared. Via MiXCR, TCRdb re-called the PCR reads, giving one row per CDR3 protein. The sample carries a few hundred thousand distinct CDR3 sequences, around 9.6% recorded once. The CDR3 extends over 15 amino acids. CDR1 and CDR2 from the germline V gene are SGHRS and YFSETQ. V was pared by 0 bases and J by 9 bases, with 6 bases of the junction left unmatched. The TCR comes from a human donor who donated a stem cell graft to a child with SCID. The chain uses TRBV5-1 and TRBJ2-1, with 10 bases matching TRBD1. Sequences were derived from PBMCs from the stem cell graft donor, sampled from the stem cell graft. CDR3 region: CASSLAGQGLSEQFF. CDR3 sequence (DNA): TGCGCCAGCAGCTTGGCGGGACAGGGGTTGAGTGAGCAGTTCTTC.